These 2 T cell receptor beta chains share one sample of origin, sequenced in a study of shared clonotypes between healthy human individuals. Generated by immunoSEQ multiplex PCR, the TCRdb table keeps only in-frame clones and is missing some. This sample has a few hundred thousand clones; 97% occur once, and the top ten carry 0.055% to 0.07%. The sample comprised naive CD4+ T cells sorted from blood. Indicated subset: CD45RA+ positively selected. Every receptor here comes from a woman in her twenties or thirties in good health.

This CDR3 is CASSRVRETQYF. As DNA, the CDR3 is TGTGCCAGCAGCCGGGTCAGGGAGACCCAGTACTTC. The J gene is TRBJ2-5, the V gene TRBV7-6; no definite D call. V was cut by 5 bases and J by 5 bases, with 9 bases left in between. The CDR3 is made up of 12 amino acids. CDR1 is SGHVS, CDR2 FNYEAQ, per germline.

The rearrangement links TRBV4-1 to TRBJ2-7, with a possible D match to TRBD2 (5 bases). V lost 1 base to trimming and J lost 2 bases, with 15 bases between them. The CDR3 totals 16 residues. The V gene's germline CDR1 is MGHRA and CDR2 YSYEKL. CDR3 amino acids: CASSQVDGKKTYEQYF. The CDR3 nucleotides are TGCGCCAGCAGCCAAGTTGACGGGAAGAAGACCTACGAGCAGTACTTC.